This is a list of T cell receptor beta chains from one sample in a study of T cell repertoires in cytomegalovirus infection. Each CDR3 protein is one row after TCRdb ran MiXCR on the reads. The sample carries nearly 650,000 distinct CDR3 sequences, 20% to 30% recorded once. The sample comprised CD8+ T cells from PBMCs. Receptor source: a human donor in good health (CMV status not recorded). Some clones in this sample may be carry-over from other donors' samples. Both conserved end residues are part of each CDR3. Fields, in order: V gene, J gene, clone size, D gene, CDR3 DNA, CDR3 protein. A D gene is named only where the DNA matches it firmly. Size is stated for part of the rows, as once, few or many counts, or as a class when the clone is expanded.

TRBV28	TRBJ2-5	.	.	TGTGCCAGCAGAGCCAGGGTCAAGAGAGAGACCCAGTACTTC	CASRARVKRETQYF
TRBV5-5	TRBJ2-2	.	TRBD1	TGTGCCAGCAGCTCGGACAGGGGTACCGGGGAGCTGTTTTTT	CASSSDRGTGELFF
TRBV28	TRBJ2-1	.	TRBD1	TGTGCCAGCGACGCTGGGACAGGGGTTTCTGAGCAGTTCTTC	CASDAGTGVSEQFF
TRBV19	TRBJ1-2	few	TRBD1	TGTGCCAGTAGTAAACCCGGGACAGGGAAACCCGAATGGTATGGCTACACCTTC	CASSKPGTGKPEWYGYTF
TRBV6-5	TRBJ1-2	few	TRBD1	TGTGCCAGCAGCAACAGGGGGTTGCACTATGGCTACACCTTC	CASSNRGLHYGYTF
TRBV6-6	TRBJ2-3	.	.	TGTGCCAGCAGCTTCCCAACAAGGCTCACAGATACGCAGTATTTT	CASSFPTRLTDTQYF
TRBV7-8	TRBJ2-5	few	TRBD1	TGTGCCAGCAGCCCCCCACGGACAGGGGCGGTGGAGACCCAGTACTTC	CASSPPRTGAVETQYF
TRBV10-3	TRBJ2-3	many	.	TGTGCCATCAGTGAGTCGGTTGGGACGAGCACAGATACGCAGTATTTT	CAISESVGTSTDTQYF
TRBV6-2/TRBV6-3	TRBJ2-2	few	TRBD1	TGTGCCACCAGACAGGGGGCGCCCGGGGAGCTGTTTTTT	CATRQGAPGELFF
TRBV7-7	TRBJ2-1	many	.	TGTGCTAGCAGCTTAGGACTCCCGGGAAACAATGAGCAGTTCTTC	CASSLGLPGNNEQFF
TRBV18	TRBJ1-6	.	TRBD1	TGTGCCAGCTCACACGGGACAGGGTCGGATTCACCCCTCCACTTT	CASSHGTGSDSPLHF
TRBV4-1	TRBJ1-1	few	.	TGCGCCAGCAGCCCAGGACGCCTCGGAAACACTGAAGCTTTCTTT	CASSPGRLGNTEAFF
TRBV15	TRBJ1-4	many	.	TGTGCCACCAGCAGAAGACAGTCCCGAAGGAATGAAAAACTGTTTTTT	CATSRRQSRRNEKLFF
TRBV28	TRBJ1-1	many	TRBD1	TGTGCCAGCAGTCCCGGACAGGTCATAAACACTGAAGCTTTCTTT	CASSPGQVINTEAFF
TRBV7-6	TRBJ2-1	.	TRBD2	TGTGCCAGCAGCTTAGCCTCCGGGACTAGTTTTCTCAATGAGCAGTTCTTC	CASSLASGTSFLNEQFF
TRBV6-6	TRBJ2-1	.	.	TGTGCCAGCAGTTACTTCGGGACTCCCTACAATGAGCAGTTCTTC	CASSYFGTPYNEQFF
TRBV11-2	TRBJ2-1	once	.	TGTGCCAGCAGCTCGGGGCCATTTGAGTTCTTC	CASSSGPFEFF
TRBV7-3	TRBJ2-5	few	TRBD1	TGTGCCAGCAGCCCGGGACAGGGACACCGAGAGACCCAGTACTTC	CASSPGQGHRETQYF
TRBV5-1	TRBJ2-1	.	.	TGCGCCAGCAGCTTGGCGAGCGGATACTACAATGAGCAGTTCTTC	CASSLASGYYNEQFF
TRBV29-1	TRBJ1-3	.	.	TGCAGCGTTAGCCACTCTGGAAACACCATATATTTT	CSVSHSGNTIYF
TRBV28	TRBJ1-6	many	.	TGTGCCAGCAGTCGTAAAAGGTCCTATAATTCACCCCTCCACTTT	CASSRKRSYNSPLHF
TRBV6-5	TRBJ2-7	few	TRBD1	TGTGCCAGCAGTTACTTTCCGGGACAGGTCTCCTACGAGCAGTACTTC	CASSYFPGQVSYEQYF
TRBV28	TRBJ2-3	.	TRBD2	TGTGCCAGCAGTTTTTTTAGCGGGGCGTTTGGGACAGATACGCAGTATTTT	CASSFFSGAFGTDTQYF
TRBV6-6	TRBJ2-1	.	TRBD1	TGTGCCAGCAGGCCGCGGGACAGGGGGCTCGATGAGCAGTTCTTC	CASRPRDRGLDEQFF
TRBV20-1	TRBJ2-2	.	.	TGCAGTGCTTTCCCTAAGGATAGCTGGGTCGGGGAGCTGTTTTTT	CSAFPKDSWVGELFF
TRBV6-6	TRBJ2-3	few	.	TGTGCCAGCAGTCCAGGAATAAGCACAGATACGCAGTATTTT	CASSPGISTDTQYF